The 32 T cell receptor beta chains below all came from one sample that was sequenced in a study of shared clonotypes between healthy human individuals. Positively selected for CCR7, the CD45RO-negative cells used as naive CD8 cells excluded terminally differentiated effector memory CD45RA+ cells. The assay was immunoSEQ multiplex PCR, and TCRdb's table has in-frame clones only and misses some. The profile shows some 2,000,000 clones, approximately 94% of them singletons. Sequencing used naive CD8+ T cells sorted from blood. These TCRs come from a man between 18 and 35 years old in good health.

This chain links TRBV15 with TRBJ2-7; D is possibly TRBD1 (5 bases). Per germline, CDR1 LNHNV and CDR2 YYDKDF (reference sequence). Trimming removed 5 bases at V and 1 base at J, with 9 bases between. This CDR3 is built from 13 residues. The chain's CDR3 is CATSVDRSYEQYF. CDR3 in DNA: TGTGCCACCAGCGTAGACAGATCCTACGAGCAGTACTTC.

As regards this clone: This sample includes further DNA sequences coding for the same CDR3. The chain combines TRBV5-5 with TRBJ2-7, with a tentative D call TRBD2 (5 bases). This CDR3 spans 12 amino acids. Germline lookup yields CDR1 SGHKS and CDR2 YYEKEE (reference sequence). V was cut by 2 bases and J by 3 bases, with 6 bases left in between. DNA for the CDR3: TGTGCCAGCAGCTTCGGGAACTACGAGCAGTACTTC. Amino acids: CASSFGNYEQYF.

The chain has TRBV7-9 and TRBJ1-3; TRBD1 aligns across 9 bases. The CDR3 is 17 amino acids. The V gene's germline CDR1 is SEHNR and CDR2 FQNEAQ (reference sequence). The junction had 9 bases not matched to a gene; V was cut back by 2 bases and J by 4 bases. CDR3 sequence: CASSLLPGQGTGNTIYF. CDR3 coding DNA: TGTGCCAGCAGCTTACTCCCCGGACAGGGGACAGGAAACACCATATATTTT.

This sequence joins TRBV7-9 and TRBJ1-4; D may be TRBD1 (5 bases). CDR1 SEHNR and CDR2 FQNEAQ come from the germline V gene (reference sequence). With 5 bases removed from V and 8 bases from J, the gap between germline ends came to 9 bases. This CDR3 contains 12 residues. CDR3 in amino acids: CASSQGGEKLFF. For the CDR3, the DNA is TGTGCCAGCAGCCAGGGAGGGGAAAAACTGTTTTTT. Based on the CDR3 plus reference TRBV7-9 and TRBJ1-4, the full variable domain is DTGVSQNPRHKITKRGQNVTFRCDPISEHNRLYWYRQTLGQGPEFLTYFQNEAQLEKSRLLSDRFSAERPKGSFSTLEIQRTEQGDSAMYLCASSQGGEKLFFGSGTQLSVL.

The chain joins TRBV6-5 to TRBJ1-2; D might be TRBD1 (5 bases). Germline V gives CDR1 MNHEY, CDR2 SVGAGI. Trimming took off 5 bases at V and 8 bases at J, with 12 bases between the two ends. CDR3 length: 12 amino acids. CDR3 protein: CASSGDSWGYTF. The CDR3 DNA sequence: TGTGCCAGCAGTGGAGACAGTTGGGGCTACACCTTC.

The chain is built from TRBV13 and TRBJ1-3; 7 nucleotides line up with TRBD1. Germline loops: CDR1 PRHDT, CDR2 FYEKMQ (reference sequence). V was clipped by 0 bases and J by 0 bases; unmatched bases: 2. The CDR3 consists of 16 residues. CDR3 DNA sequence: TGTGCCAGCAGCTTAGGGCCAGGGGGCTCTGGAAACACCATATATTTT. Amino acid sequence: CASSLGPGGSGNTIYF.

The chain combines TRBV6-5 with TRBJ2-3, with 9 bases fitting TRBD1. With V trimmed by 9 bases and J by 4 bases, 8 bases remained unmatched. Germline CDR1 and CDR2: MNHEY and SVGAGI. The CDR3 covers 14 residues. The CDR3: CASEPGQGADTQYF. The CDR3 DNA is TGTGCCAGTGAACCGGGACAGGGAGCAGATACGCAGTATTTT.

Regarding this clone: Other nucleotide sequences from this sample produce the same CDR3. The chain carries TRBV14 and TRBJ1-1; unclear D gene. The CDR3 runs 13 residues. Germline V CDR1 and CDR2: SGHDN, FVKESK. V lost 6 bases and J 1 base, leaving 9 bases between the germline ends. CDR3 protein: CASSLGRNTEAFF. The DNA of the CDR3 is TGTGCCAGCAGTCTTGGGAGGAACACTGAAGCTTTCTTT.

The J gene is TRBJ2-3, the V gene TRBV19; D is undetermined. Germline V gene data show CDR1 as LNHDA and CDR2 as SQIVND (reference sequence). The CDR3 consists of 17 residues. V gave up 0 bases and J gave up 0 bases, with 13 bases separating them. Here the CDR3 reads CASSIDLEEGSTDTQYF. CDR3 coding DNA: TGTGCCAGTAGTATAGATCTTGAGGAAGGAAGCACAGATACGCAGTATTTT.

As concerns this clone: The same CDR3 arises from other DNA sequences in this sample as well. V and J are TRBV7-9 and TRBJ2-3; no firm D call. The CDR3 sequence is 13 residues long. Looked up from germline, CDR1 is SEHNR and CDR2 is FQNEAQ (reference sequence). Trimming removed 4 bases from V and 0 bases from J, with 5 bases in between. DNA for the CDR3: TGTGCCAGCAGCTCCCCTAGCACAGATACGCAGTATTTT. Amino acids: CASSSPSTDTQYF.

About this clone: Other nucleotide sequences from this sample produce the same CDR3. The CDR3 protein is CASSLSGSSYEQYF. For the CDR3, the DNA is TGTGCCAGCAGCTTAAGCGGGAGCTCCTACGAGCAGTACTTC. The rearrangement links TRBV5-6 to TRBJ2-7, with 8 bases that match TRBD2. Germline-derived CDR1 and CDR2 are SGHDT and YYEEEE. The CDR3 loop spans 14 amino acids. V was clipped by 2 bases and J by 0 bases; unmatched bases: 1.

This chain connects TRBV11-2 to TRBJ1-1, with 9 bases identical to TRBD1. Germline assignment: CDR1 SGHAT and CDR2 FQNNGV. This CDR3 is 17 amino acids long. After removal of 4 bases from V and 3 bases from J, the junction contained 12 bases not matched to a gene. CDR3 protein: CASSSPDGTGWDTEAFF. CDR3 sequence (DNA): TGTGCCAGCAGCTCTCCGGATGGGACAGGGTGGGACACTGAAGCTTTCTTT.

The DNA for the CDR3 is TGCGCCAGCAGCTTGGCCCCAGGGTGGGTAAACTACGAGCAGTACTTC. As protein: CASSLAPGWVNYEQYF. V usage is TRBV5-1 and J usage is TRBJ2-7; perhaps TRBD1 as D (5 bases). The CDR3 spans 16 residues. Deletions cut 0 bases from V and 3 bases from J, with 16 bases between. Per germline, CDR1 SGHRS and CDR2 YFSETQ. The full variable domain, with the rest looked up from reference TRBV5-1 and TRBJ2-7, is KAGVTQTPRYLIKTRGQQVTLSCSPISGHRSVSWYQQTPGQGLQFLFEYFSETQRNKGNFPGRFSGRQFSNSRSEMNVSTLELGDSALYLCASSLAPGWVNYEQYFGPGTRLTVT.

This clone was observed a single time. J is TRBJ2-7 and V is TRBV27, with TRBD2 identical over 9 bases. The CDR3 has 18 amino acids. Germline V gives CDR1 MNHEY, CDR2 SMNVEV (reference sequence). The ends lost 0 bases at V and 2 bases at J; junction bases unmatched: 11. Written as DNA, the CDR3 is TGTGCCAGCAGTTTATCACGAAACCCGGGACTAGCCCCCTACGAGCAGTACTTC. It yields the protein CASSLSRNPGLAPYEQYF.

This chain links TRBV29-1 with TRBJ2-1; D may match TRBD1 or TRBD2 (6 bases each). Looked up from germline, CDR1 is SQVTM and CDR2 is ANQGSEA. The CDR3 loop spans 13 amino acids. V lost 4 bases and J lost 12, with 19 bases in between. The CDR3 sequence: CSVAMEGGLWQFF. The CDR3 DNA reads as TGCAGCGTTGCTATGGAAGGGGGGTTGTGGCAGTTCTTC.

The genes are TRBV10-2 and TRBJ2-1; D is undetermined. Germline values: CDR1 WSHSY, CDR2 SAAADI. V was pared by 3 bases and J by 8 bases, with 2 bases between. This CDR3 is 10 amino acids long. This chain's CDR3 is CASSDYEQFF. DNA for the CDR3: TGCGCCAGCAGTGATTATGAGCAGTTCTTC.

The chain joins TRBV27 to TRBJ2-7, with 9 bases fitting TRBD1. The CDR3 runs 15 residues. J gave up 4 bases and V 6 bases, and 10 bases lay outside the gene matches. Germline assignment: CDR1 MNHEY and CDR2 SMNVEV (reference sequence). This CDR3 is CASSTVGTGKYEQYF. Written as DNA, the CDR3 is TGTGCCAGCAGCACTGTAGGGACAGGGAAGTACGAGCAGTACTTC.

Note on this clone: This specimen includes other DNA sequences encoding the same CDR3. CDR3 residues: CASSVRESYEQYF. The CDR3 coding sequence is TGTGCCAGCAGTGTACGGGAGTCGTACGAGCAGTACTTC. The rearrangement joins TRBV6-1 to TRBJ2-7; tentative D call: TRBD2 (6 bases). CDR1 MNHNS and CDR2 SASEGT come from the germline V gene. V dropped 4 bases and J dropped 4 bases, with 11 bases sitting between them. The CDR3 sequence is 13 residues long.

Here the CDR3 reads CASRKGDNTRSDTQYF. The CDR3, as DNA: TGTGCCAGCCGAAAAGGGGACAACACTCGGTCAGATACGCAGTATTTT. The chain recombines TRBV28 with TRBJ2-3, with D perhaps matching TRBD1 (6 bases). Germline assignment: CDR1 MDHEN and CDR2 SYDVKM. This CDR3 contains 16 residues. Trimming took off 8 bases at V and 4 bases at J, with 22 bases between the two ends.

The J gene is TRBJ2-4, the V gene TRBV6-5, with D unresolved. Between the trimmed V and J ends, which lost 6 bases and 2 bases, there was a span of 14 bases. The germline CDR1 and CDR2 sequences are MNHEY and SVGAGI. The CDR3 consists of 15 residues. In DNA, the CDR3 is TGTGCCAGCAGCCCCAGCGAATATTCCAAAAACATTCAGTACTTC. Translating gives CASSPSEYSKNIQYF.

V usage is TRBV4-1 and J usage is TRBJ2-5; 7 bases match TRBD2. Germline lookup yields CDR1 MGHRA and CDR2 YSYEKL. The CDR3 spans 15 residues. V was clipped by 4 bases and J by 2 bases; unmatched bases: 7. The CDR3 DNA reads TGCGCCAGCAGCCGAGAGGGACTATCACAAGAGACCCAGTACTTC. The encoded protein is CASSREGLSQETQYF.

The rearrangement joins TRBV10-1 to TRBJ2-3, with 12 positions matching TRBD1. The CDR3 loop spans 16 amino acids. Germline V gene data show CDR1 as WNHNN and CDR2 as SYGVQD (reference sequence). The V gene end was trimmed by 3 bases and the J gene end by 5 bases; junction bases not matched to a gene: 6. The CDR3 here is CASSDSGTGGLDTQYF. CDR3 sequence (DNA): TGCGCCAGCAGTGATAGCGGGACAGGGGGCCTAGATACGCAGTATTTT.

V gene TRBV10-3 combines with J gene TRBJ2-2; TRBD2 agrees at 14 bases. Germline CDR1 and CDR2: ENHRY and SYGVKD. The CDR3 runs to 19 residues. Unmatched junction bases numbered 13, after V lost 10 bases and J lost 0 bases. CDR3 DNA: TGTGCCACGCGGGGACTAGCGGGAGAACTAACCTCGAACACCGGGGAGCTGTTTTTT. This gives the protein CATRGLAGELTSNTGELFF.

On this clone itself: The same CDR3 is also encoded by other DNA sequences in this sample. The chain recombines TRBV5-4 with TRBJ1-1; D remains ambiguous. V was clipped by 0 bases and J by 4 bases, with 7 bases between them. The germline V gene encodes CDR1 SGHNT and CDR2 YYREEE (reference sequence). The CDR3 totals 13 residues. The CDR3 nucleotides read TGTGCCAGCAGCTTGGATCGGGGCACTGAAGCTTTCTTT. Residues: CASSLDRGTEAFF.

The V gene is TRBV7-9, the J gene TRBJ2-7; D tentatively fits TRBD1 or TRBD2 (5 bases each). Germline V gene sequence: CDR1 SEHNR, CDR2 FQNEAQ (reference sequence). The CDR3 sequence is 15 residues long. V dropped 3 bases and J dropped 3 bases, with 15 bases sitting between them. CDR3 region: CASSFSGTGGYEQYF. The CDR3 DNA reads TGTGCCAGCAGCTTTTCCGGGACCGGAGGCTACGAGCAGTACTTC.

The chain is built from TRBV7-2 and TRBJ1-5; D remains unclear. Trimming left V 1 base short and J 7 bases short, with 14 bases between. The germline V gene has CDR1 SGHTA and CDR2 FQGNSA. CDR3 size: 15 residues. The CDR3 is CASSLEWGPEQPQHF. In DNA, the CDR3 is TGTGCCAGCAGCTTAGAATGGGGTCCCGAACAGCCCCAGCATTTT.

This CDR3 reads CASSLIPASTDTQYF. The CDR3 DNA is TGTGCCAGCAGCTTGATTCCTGCTAGCACAGATACGCAGTATTTT. This chain uses TRBV5-8 with TRBJ2-3; D is unresolved. CDR3 size: 15 residues. Germline CDR1 and CDR2: SGHTS and YDEGEE. Trimming took 1 base from V and 0 from J, leaving 9 bases between them.

This chain connects TRBV21-1 to TRBJ2-7; the table calls TRBD1, which could not be checked here. TRBV21-1 is an annotated pseudogene. There are 15 residues in the CDR3. As DNA, the CDR3 is TGTGCCAAATATGTGAGGGGGAGAATCTCCTACGAGCAGTACTTC. Translated, it gives CAKYVRGRISYEQYF.

The V gene is TRBV27, the J gene TRBJ1-1; 8 bases map to TRBD1. Germline V gene lookup returns CDR1 MNHEY and CDR2 SMNVEV (reference sequence). The length of the CDR3 is 16 residues. J lost 0 bases, V lost 8 bases, and 11 bases had no gene match. CDR3 sequence (DNA): TGTGCCAGCGGACAGGGACCGGGGTCAATGAACACTGAAGCTTTCTTT. Translation: CASGQGPGSMNTEAFF.

The V and J genes are TRBV6-1 and TRBJ2-7; D perhaps matches TRBD1 (6 bases). The CDR3 totals 16 residues. CDR1 is MNHNS, CDR2 SASEGT, per germline. The ends were cut back, 4 bases at V and 0 bases at J, with 16 bases in the middle. In nucleotides, the CDR3 is TGTGCCAGCAGTGGTCAGGGGTTTGGTGGCTCCTACGAGCAGTACTTC. Translating it yields CASSGQGFGGSYEQYF.

The chain employs TRBV5-1 and TRBJ1-1, with 9 bases that match TRBD1. The CDR3 runs 16 residues. Trimming took 2 bases from V and 1 from J; bases not matched to a gene: 6. CDR1 and CDR2 (germline): SGHRS, YFSETQ. The CDR3 region has the DNA TGCGCCAGCAGCTTCCGGACAGGGGCTTCGAACACTGAAGCTTTCTTT. It codes for CASSFRTGASNTEAFF.

This clone was seen a few times. The sample carries other DNA sequences with the same CDR3. The V gene is TRBV19, the J gene TRBJ1-1; D not resolved. V lost 5 bases and J 0 bases, leaving 7 bases between the germline ends. Germline-derived CDR1 and CDR2 are LNHDA and SQIVND (reference sequence). This CDR3 contains 13 residues. The CDR3 nucleotides read TGTGCCAGTAGTTACGGGATGAACACTGAAGCTTTCTTT. Translation gives CASSYGMNTEAFF.